This T cell receptor (beta chain) was sequenced in a study of blood T cell repertoires in COVID-19. Study details: The cDNA or gDNA used as material had been derived from T cells, B-cell-depleted T cells, or PBMCs.

Authors' methods: Counts of nucleated cells, estimated from reference gene primer amplification, were obtained. The table came from immunoSEQ multiplex PCR; TCRdb's copy has only in-frame clones and leaves some out. The DNA was the basis for D and trimming; V, J and clone size are from that table. There are 200,000 to 250,000 clones in the sample; roughly 89% occur only once, and over 2% lies in the top ten. This clone was observed once. The CDR3 totals 17 residues. V dropped 1 base and J dropped 1 base, with 14 bases sitting between them. Germline V CDR1 and CDR2: SGHNT, YENEEA. What was sequenced was peripheral blood. The origin of this receptor is a young man who had recovered from COVID-19. V usage is TRBV11-3 and J usage is TRBJ2-1; D might be TRBD1 (6 bases). CDR3 region: CASSLGGQLGSYNEQFF. DNA for the CDR3: TGTGCCAGCAGCTTAGGGGGGCAGTTAGGGTCCTACAATGAGCAGTTCTTC.